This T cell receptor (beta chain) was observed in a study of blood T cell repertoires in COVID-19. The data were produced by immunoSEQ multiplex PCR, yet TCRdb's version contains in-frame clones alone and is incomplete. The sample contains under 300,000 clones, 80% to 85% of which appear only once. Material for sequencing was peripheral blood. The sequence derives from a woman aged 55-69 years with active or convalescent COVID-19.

The CDR3 protein is CASSLGRQGNGYTF. The CDR3 nucleotides read TGTGCCAGCAGCTTAGGACGACAGGGGAATGGCTACACCTTC. This sequence joins TRBV11-2 and TRBJ1-2; 8 nucleotides match TRBD1. CDR1 SGHAT and CDR2 FQNNGV come from the germline V gene. The CDR3 spans 14 residues. Trimming took 1 base from V and 6 from J; bases not matched to a gene: 4.